This is a list of T cell receptor beta chains from one sample in a study of neurological immune-mediated disorders. TCRdb passed the 5' RACE reads through MiXCR, listing each CDR3 protein once. The sample comprises roughly 38,000 distinct CDR3 sequences, more than 2% of which are singletons, and around 12% rests with the top ten. Sample: PBMCs. These receptors originate from a man between 25 and 39 years old with multiple sclerosis. The CDR3 runs from the conserved cysteine through the conserved F or W. Fields, in order: V gene, J gene, D gene, clone size, CDR3 DNA, CDR3 protein. The D gene is left open where the match is weak. A row's size may be missing; if present it is once, few, many or a size class.

v_call: TRBV5-1; j_call: TRBJ2-2; d_call: TRBD2; clone_size: many; cdr3_nt: TGCGCCAGCAGCTTTCAACTAGCGGGAGTAGGAACCGGGGAGCTGTTTTTT; cdr3_aa: CASSFQLAGVGTGELFF
v_call: TRBV20-1; j_call: TRBJ2-7; d_call: TRBD2; clone_size: many; cdr3_nt: TGCAGTGCTAGAGGACAAGCGGGGGGGCCTTACGAGCAGTACTTC; cdr3_aa: CSARGQAGGPYEQYF
v_call: TRBV29-1; j_call: TRBJ2-7; d_call: TRBD1; clone_size: many; cdr3_nt: TGCAGCGCTACGGACAGGGCTCCCGAGCAGTACTTC; cdr3_aa: CSATDRAPEQYF
v_call: TRBV10-2; j_call: TRBJ2-1; d_call: .; clone_size: many; cdr3_nt: TGCGCCAGCAGCGAAGACTCGAGACAGTTCTTC; cdr3_aa: CASSEDSRQFF
v_call: TRBV5-1; j_call: TRBJ2-1; d_call: .; clone_size: many; cdr3_nt: TGCGCCAGCAGCTTGGCCGGGATTAGCTCCTACAATGAGCAGTTCTTC; cdr3_aa: CASSLAGISSYNEQFF
v_call: TRBV3-1; j_call: TRBJ1-5; d_call: .; clone_size: many; cdr3_nt: TGTGCCAGCAGCCAAGATTTGGTTCAGCCCCAGCATTTT; cdr3_aa: CASSQDLVQPQHF
v_call: TRBV3-1; j_call: TRBJ2-3; d_call: TRBD2; clone_size: few; cdr3_nt: TGTGCCAGCAGCCAACCGACTAGCGGGGCTAGAGATACGCAGTATTTT; cdr3_aa: CASSQPTSGARDTQYF
v_call: TRBV5-1; j_call: TRBJ2-3; d_call: .; clone_size: many; cdr3_nt: TGCGCCAGCAGCGCGGACTGGGGCGGAGATACGCAGTATTTT; cdr3_aa: CASSADWGGDTQYF
v_call: TRBV5-1; j_call: TRBJ1-3; d_call: TRBD1; clone_size: many; cdr3_nt: TGCGCCAGCAGCTACACTGGACAGGCCAGCTCTGGAAACACCATATATTTT; cdr3_aa: CASSYTGQASSGNTIYF
v_call: TRBV5-1; j_call: TRBJ2-7; d_call: .; clone_size: .; cdr3_nt: TGCGCCAGCAGAGGGTCCTACGAGCAGTACTTC; cdr3_aa: CASRGSYEQYF
v_call: TRBV5-1; j_call: TRBJ1-1; d_call: .; clone_size: few; cdr3_nt: TGCGCCAGCAGCTCAGGAGGGACCTACACTGAAGCTTTCTTT; cdr3_aa: CASSSGGTYTEAFF
v_call: TRBV9; j_call: TRBJ2-7; d_call: .; clone_size: many; cdr3_nt: TGTGCCAGCAGAACCGGGACCGAGCAGTACTTC; cdr3_aa: CASRTGTEQYF
v_call: TRBV29-1; j_call: TRBJ1-1; d_call: .; clone_size: many; cdr3_nt: TGCAGCGTTGAAGCCCCAGGGGCCCGCACTGAAGCTTTCTTT; cdr3_aa: CSVEAPGARTEAFF
v_call: TRBV7-3; j_call: TRBJ2-3; d_call: TRBD2; clone_size: many; cdr3_nt: TGTGCCAGCAGCTTGGGACTAGCCGGAGATACGCAGTATTTT; cdr3_aa: CASSLGLAGDTQYF
v_call: TRBV5-1; j_call: TRBJ2-7; d_call: .; clone_size: many; cdr3_nt: TGCGCCAGCAGCTTGGGGACAACAACCTACGAGCAGTACTTC; cdr3_aa: CASSLGTTTYEQYF
v_call: TRBV7-3; j_call: TRBJ2-1; d_call: TRBD1; clone_size: many; cdr3_nt: TGTGCCAGTTCATGGGGACAGGGGGAAAATGAGCAGTTCTTC; cdr3_aa: CASSWGQGENEQFF
v_call: TRBV9; j_call: TRBJ2-3; d_call: .; clone_size: many; cdr3_nt: TGTGCCAGCAGCGTAGGGGTTTGGCAAGATACGCAGTATTTT; cdr3_aa: CASSVGVWQDTQYF
v_call: TRBV12-3/TRBV12-4; j_call: TRBJ2-1; d_call: TRBD2; clone_size: many; cdr3_nt: TGTGCCAGTAGTTTCGCACTAGCGGTTGACAATGAGCAGTTCTTC; cdr3_aa: CASSFALAVDNEQFF
v_call: TRBV29-1; j_call: TRBJ2-2; d_call: TRBD1; clone_size: many; cdr3_nt: TGCAGCGTTGAAGCTCAGGACAGGGAGTCCGGGGAGCTGTTTTTT; cdr3_aa: CSVEAQDRESGELFF
v_call: TRBV6-5; j_call: TRBJ1-4; d_call: .; clone_size: many; cdr3_nt: TGTGCCAGCAGTTATGGCAGACGAAATGAAAAACTGTTTTTT; cdr3_aa: CASSYGRRNEKLFF
v_call: TRBV20-1; j_call: TRBJ1-6; d_call: .; clone_size: many; cdr3_nt: TGCAGTGCTAGAGATCTAGAGACAGGTCGGCATTCACCCCTCCACTTT; cdr3_aa: CSARDLETGRHSPLHF
v_call: TRBV3-1; j_call: TRBJ2-7; d_call: TRBD2; clone_size: many; cdr3_nt: TGTGCCAGCAGCCCTAACCCTCAAACGGGGGGCGAGCAGTACTTC; cdr3_aa: CASSPNPQTGGEQYF
v_call: TRBV6-5; j_call: TRBJ1-3; d_call: .; clone_size: .; cdr3_nt: TGTGCCAGCGGCTACTATCCCTTCCCTGGAAACACCATATATTTT; cdr3_aa: CASGYYPFPGNTIYF
v_call: TRBV25-1; j_call: TRBJ2-5; d_call: .; clone_size: many; cdr3_nt: TGTGCCAGCAGTGCGGACAGTCGGGAGACCCAGTACTTC; cdr3_aa: CASSADSRETQYF
v_call: TRBV5-1; j_call: TRBJ2-1; d_call: TRBD2; clone_size: many; cdr3_nt: TGCGCCAGCAGCTTGGGGGGCCGGGAGGGCCCCTACAATGAGCAGTTCTTC; cdr3_aa: CASSLGGREGPYNEQFF
v_call: TRBV7-9; j_call: TRBJ2-7; d_call: .; clone_size: many; cdr3_nt: TGTGCCAGCAGCCCGAGCTCCTACGAGCAGTACTTC; cdr3_aa: CASSPSSYEQYF
v_call: TRBV29-1; j_call: TRBJ1-2; d_call: .; clone_size: many; cdr3_nt: TGCAGCGTTGGGCGGGGGGAAAACTATGGCTACACCTTC; cdr3_aa: CSVGRGENYGYTF
v_call: TRBV28; j_call: TRBJ2-3; d_call: TRBD2; clone_size: many; cdr3_nt: TGTGCCAGCAGCCCCCTAGCGGAGACCCCTAGCACAGATACGCAGTATTTT; cdr3_aa: CASSPLAETPSTDTQYF